This T cell receptor (beta chain) came from a study of shared clonotypes between healthy human individuals. Study-level points and caveats: Non-shared clonotypes had lower generation probabilities than clonotypes shared by all four sorted-subset donors.

Germline V gives CDR1 SGDLS, CDR2 YYNGEE. Between the trimmed V and J ends, which lost 3 bases and 2 bases, there was a span of 10 bases. The length of the CDR3 is 14 residues. Clones were sequenced by immunoSEQ multiplex PCR, and TCRdb holds only the in-frame ones, with some missing. In the table there are some 1.5 million clones, around 95% of which are singletons. A note on this clone: Its target is unknown.

The chain is built from TRBV9 and TRBJ2-3, with D perhaps TRBD1 (5 bases). The TCR comes from a man under 40 in good health. Material for sequencing was naive CD4+ T cells sorted from blood. The subset was: CD45RA+ positively selected. DNA of the CDR3: TGTGCCAGCAGCGCCGACAGCCACACAGATACGCAGTATTTT. It codes for CASSADSHTDTQYF.